Presented here are 8 T cell receptor beta chains from one specimen sequenced in a study of CD8 T cells in Susac syndrome. RNA amounts of roughly 0.45 to 1 ug underwent reverse transcription with random hexamers. TCRdb re-analysed the immunoSEQ multiplex PCR reads in MiXCR, keeping a single row per CDR3 protein. The repertoire holds some 220,000 distinct CDR3 sequences, with around 95% as singletons. The sequenced sample consisted of CD4+ T cells from PBMCs. Receptor source: a human donor with multiple sclerosis.

This chain links TRBV12-3 or TRBV12-4 with TRBJ2-5; D remains unclear. The CDR3 runs 11 residues. Trimming took off 6 bases at V and 9 bases at J, with 11 bases between the two ends. The CDR3 is CASSRSGAQYF. The CDR3 nucleotides are TGTGCCAGCAGCCGGAGTGGGGCCCAGTACTTC.

J is TRBJ1-6 and V is TRBV27, with 11 bases that match TRBD1. This CDR3 contains 15 residues. V shed 6 bases, J shed 2 bases, and the junction held 0 bases outside the gene matches. The germline gives CDR1 MNHEY, CDR2 SMNVEV (reference sequence). The CDR3 is CASRGQGAYNSPLHF. The CDR3 DNA reads as TGTGCCAGCAGGGGACAGGGGGCCTATAATTCACCCCTCCACTTT.

The CDR3 DNA follows: TGTGCCAGCAGCTCCGGGGACAGGGGGGACCCCCAAGAGACCCAGTACTTC. It codes for CASSSGDRGDPQETQYF. V usage is TRBV7-3 and J usage is TRBJ2-5; TRBD1 matches at 11 bases. The V gene's germline CDR1 is SGHTA and CDR2 FQGTGA. V lost 4 bases, J lost 1 base, and 8 bases stayed unmatched. The CDR3 sequence is 17 residues long.

CDR3 loop: CASSSGLISTDTQYF. In DNA form, the CDR3 reads TGTGCCAGCAGCTCGGGACTAATTAGCACAGATACGCAGTATTTT. This chain connects TRBV11-2 to TRBJ2-3, with 7 bases fitting TRBD2. The CDR3 consists of 15 residues. After removal of 4 bases from V and 0 bases from J, the junction contained 4 bases not matched to a gene. Per the germline V gene, CDR1 is SGHAT and CDR2 is FQNNGV.

The rearrangement links TRBV3-1 to TRBJ1-1; tentatively, D is TRBD1 (5 bases). The germline V gene has CDR1 LGHDT and CDR2 YNNKEL (reference sequence). CDR3 length: 11 amino acids. V was trimmed by 3 bases and J by 11 bases, leaving 10 bases between them. The CDR3 sequence: CASSQGVVAFF. As DNA, the CDR3 is TGTGCCAGCAGCCAGGGGGTTGTTGCTTTCTTT.

This clonotype was picked up one time. The V and J genes are TRBV20-1 and TRBJ2-4; TRBD2 matches at 7 bases. Trimming at V came to 1 base and at J to 2 bases, leaving 8 bases not matched to a gene. Germline V gene lookup returns CDR1 DFQATT and CDR2 SNEGSKA (reference sequence). The CDR3 consists of 16 residues. This CDR3 reads CSARVGLADSKNIQYF. DNA for the CDR3: TGCAGTGCTAGAGTCGGGCTAGCGGATTCCAAAAACATTCAGTACTTC.

The table lists this clonotype with a few counts. One junction end disagrees with the germline gene, perhaps due to a read error. The rearrangement links TRBV5-1 to TRBJ2-1; TRBD2 matches 11 bases. Germline CDR1 SGHRS, CDR2 YFSETQ. This CDR3 is 15 amino acids long. CDR3 nucleotides: TGTGCCAGCAGCTTAGCGGGGGGGTCCCACAATGAGCAGTTCTTC. This codes for CASSLAGGSHNEQFF.

This chain uses TRBV7-2 with TRBJ2-4; no firm D call. The CDR3 sequence is 13 residues long. Germline CDR1 SGHTA, CDR2 FQGNSA. V lost 5 bases to trimming and J lost 6 bases, with 11 bases between them. DNA for the CDR3: TGTGCCAGCAGCCGCACGACCCCAAACATTCAGTACTTC. This sequence encodes CASSRTTPNIQYF.